This T cell receptor (beta chain) was documented in a study of cytomegalovirus exposure and HLA in healthy donors. Findings and caveats of the study: According to the study, some 160 TCR beta chains were cytomegalovirus-associated. Association with HLA alleles at 0.05 false discovery rate was found for around 17,000 TCR beta sequences in a later analysis. Most TCR beta V segments were productive about 90% or about 30% of the time in an earlier analysis. Later analysis reportedly placed an Asian-associated ancestry cluster below the roughly 600-donor mean in N-insertions.

The study ran its PCR with 60 Vbeta and 13 Jbeta primers. TCRdb's table, derived via immunoSEQ multiplex PCR, lists solely in-frame clones and lacks some. The sample consists of about 130,000 clones, under 75% of them appearing once. About this clone: The target antigen is unknown.

The TCR sequence derives from a woman between 40 and 55 years old in good health and CMV-seronegative. Sequenced input: PBMCs.

CDR3 sequence reads: CASSYSASTYEQYF. In nucleotides, the CDR3 is TGTGCCAGCAGTTACTCCGCTAGCACCTACGAGCAGTACTTC. The rearrangement joins TRBV6-6 to TRBJ2-7; possibly TRBD2 for D (5 bases). The CDR3 covers 14 residues. Trimming removed 0 bases from V and 2 bases from J, with 8 bases in between. The germline CDR1 and CDR2 sequences are MNHNY and SVGAGI (reference sequence).